This TCR beta chain is drawn from a study of blood T cell repertoires in COVID-19. The data were produced by immunoSEQ multiplex PCR, yet TCRdb's version contains in-frame clones alone and is incomplete. The table shows some 53,000 clones, with roughly 91% occurring only once. Germline trimming cut 0 bases from V and 3 bases from J; bases unmatched to any gene: 9. The CDR3 sequence is 18 residues long. The germline gives CDR1 MNHEY, CDR2 SMNVEV (reference sequence). This receptor was identified in a human donor in a cohort sampled during active COVID-19. Sequences were obtained from peripheral blood. The chain has TRBV27 and TRBJ1-3; 9 positions agree with TRBD1. In DNA form, the CDR3 reads TGTGCCAGCAGTTTATCCGAGGAGGACAGGGGTTTTGGAAACACCATATATTTT. Amino acid sequence: CASSLSEEDRGFGNTIYF.